This passage covers 14 T cell receptor beta chains from one sample sequenced in a study of blood T cells in healthy people across ages. A second PCR of 7 to 11 cycles used a sample-barcoded 5' primer and a J-beta primer mix. TCRdb reprocessed the 5' RACE reads via MiXCR and lists one record per CDR3 protein. Of approximately 1.5 million distinct CDR3 sequences in the sample, approximately 32% are singletons; the top ten hold 11%. The sequencing sample was made of blood. The receptors derive from a woman under 40 in good health.

This clonotype was counted between two and nine times. The V and J genes are TRBV11-2 and TRBJ2-7; TRBD1 agrees at 9 bases. V lost 5 bases and J lost 5; bases outside the gene matches: 7. The CDR3 extends over 14 amino acids. Germline CDR1 is SGHAT and CDR2 is FQNNGV. Written as DNA, the CDR3 is TGTGCCAGCAGCCCAGGGACAGGGAACGACGAGCAGTACTTC. Encoded protein: CASSPGTGNDEQYF.

This clonotype was recorded a few times. CDR3 nucleotides: TGTGCCGGGGGTCACGGCTCCTACGAGCAGTACTTC. Translating it yields CAGGHGSYEQYF. This chain links TRBV28 with TRBJ2-7, with D tentatively TRBD1 or TRBD2 (5 bases each). Germline CDR1 and CDR2: MDHEN and SYDVKM. CDR3 length equals 12 residues. V was cut by 11 bases and J by 0 bases, with 11 bases left in between.

This clonotype was detected only a few times. V and J are TRBV6-4 and TRBJ2-3, with D possibly being TRBD2 (6 bases). The V end lost 3 bases, the J end lost 6 bases, and 10 bases lay between the germline ends. This CDR3 region has 13 residues. Germline assignment: CDR1 MRHNA and CDR2 SNTAGT. CDR3 in amino acids: CASSDQTSDTQYF. The CDR3 nucleotides read TGTGCCAGCAGTGATCAGACTAGTGATACGCAGTATTTT.

V is TRBV5-1 and J is TRBJ2-2; 12 bases map to TRBD2. V lost 5 bases to trimming and J lost 3 bases; unmatched junction nucleotides: 5. The CDR3 length is 16 residues. CDR1 is SGHRS and CDR2 is YFSETQ in the germline V gene. CDR3 residues: CASRLAGGPDTGELFF. CDR3 nucleotides: TGCGCCAGCAGGCTAGCGGGAGGGCCCGACACCGGGGAGCTGTTTTTT.

This chain links TRBV9 with TRBJ2-6; 8 nucleotides agree with TRBD2. J was trimmed by 1 base and V by 0 bases; bases with no gene match: 3. Germline CDR1 reads SGDLS; CDR2 reads YYNGEE. This CDR3 has 17 residues. This chain's CDR3 is CASSVGAGVSGANVLTF. Written as DNA, the CDR3 is TGTGCCAGCAGCGTAGGAGCGGGAGTTTCTGGGGCCAACGTCCTGACTTTC.

The chain combines TRBV20-1 with TRBJ2-7; maybe TRBD2 (6 bases). V lost 7 bases and J 3 bases, leaving 19 bases between the germline ends. CDR3 length: 14 amino acids. CDR1 is DFQATT, CDR2 SNEGSKA, per germline (reference sequence). The CDR3 DNA is TGCAGTGTTCCCGTAGCGGAGCACCTCTACGAGCAGTACTTC. It specifies CSVPVAEHLYEQYF.

Details on this clonotype: At one boundary the junction diverges from the germline segment, which might be a read error. The chain joins TRBV27 to TRBJ2-3; 8 bases map to TRBD1. CDR3 size: 14 residues. The V gene's germline CDR1 is MNHEY and CDR2 SMNVEV (reference sequence). Here the CDR3 reads CPSSRDRKTDTQYF. For the CDR3, the DNA is TGTCCCAGCAGTCGGGACAGGAAAACAGATACGCAGTATTTT.

This clonotype was seen more than once but under ten times. V usage is TRBV5-1 and J usage is TRBJ2-7; D possibly corresponds to TRBD2 (7 bases). The CDR3 length is 18 residues. Germline-derived CDR1 and CDR2 are SGHRS and YFSETQ. The ends were cut back, 0 bases at V and 2 bases at J, with 21 bases in the middle. CDR3 residues: CASSLALGGGPGAYEQYF. The DNA for the CDR3 is TGCGCCAGCAGCTTGGCCTTGGGAGGGGGACCTGGCGCCTACGAGCAGTACTTC.

The chain employs TRBV18 and TRBJ1-1; the D gene is possibly TRBD1 (5 bases). This CDR3 spans 18 amino acids. V was cut by 3 bases and J by 0 bases, with 20 bases left in between. Germline values: CDR1 KGHSH, CDR2 LQKENI. The CDR3 nucleotides read TGTGCCAGCTCACCGTTCAGGGAGGGGATTGGGATGAACACTGAAGCTTTCTTT. Its protein is CASSPFREGIGMNTEAFF.

Worth noting for this clonotype: At one boundary the junction diverges from the germline segment, which might be a read error. V is TRBV20-1 and J is TRBJ2-1; D possibly matches TRBD1 or TRBD2 (5 bases each). Germline V CDR1 and CDR2: DFQATT, SNEGSKA (reference sequence). The CDR3 totals 16 residues. CDR3 in DNA: TGCAGTGCTAGCCCCGGGGCGCGGCTCTCCTACAATGGGCAGTTCTTC. Its protein product is CSASPGARLSYNGQFF.

About this clonotype: This may be a read error, as it is one base from a much larger clone. J is TRBJ2-5 and V is TRBV6-2 or TRBV6-3, with 8 bases matching TRBD2. CDR1 is MNHEY and CDR2 is SVGEGT in the germline V gene. J lost 5 bases, V lost 11 bases, and 13 bases had no gene match. The CDR3 extends over 14 amino acids. CDR3 residues: CAGNQAGVGETQYF. The CDR3 DNA reads as TGTGCCGGCAATCAAGCGGGAGTAGGTGAGACCCAGTACTTC.

This clonotype appeared many times. The V gene is TRBV29-1, the J gene TRBJ1-1, with D uncertain. CDR1 and CDR2 (germline): SQVTM, ANQGSEA. The length of the CDR3 is 13 residues. Trimming cost V 7 bases and J 11 bases, with 23 bases left between them. CDR3 amino acids: CSAWGVVTFEAFF. The CDR3 DNA is TGCAGCGCCTGGGGAGTAGTGACATTTGAGGCTTTCTTT. Full variable domain (remainder filled in from reference TRBV29-1 and TRBJ1-1): SAVISQKPSRDICQRGTSLTIQCQVDSQVTMMFWYRQQPGQSLTLIATANQGSEATYESGFVIDKFPISRPNLTFSTLTVSNMSPEDSSIYLCSAWGVVTFEAFFGQGTRLTVV.

The chain recombines TRBV5-6 with TRBJ2-5; 7 bases align to TRBD1. The CDR3 has 14 amino acids. V shed 4 bases, J shed 5 bases, and the junction held 8 bases outside the gene matches. Germline CDR1 SGHDT, CDR2 YYEEEE. CDR3 DNA sequence: TGTGCCAGCAGCGACCTACAGGGGACGGAGACCCAGTACTTC. The encoded protein is CASSDLQGTETQYF.

The chain employs TRBV5-4 and TRBJ2-3; TRBD2 matches 12 bases. The germline CDR1 and CDR2 sequences are SGHNT and YYREEE (reference sequence). Trimming took 2 bases from V and 2 from J; bases not matched to a gene: 24. The CDR3 is 23 residues long. The CDR3 sequence: CASSFNRGNRRLAGAYYTDTQYF. DNA for the CDR3: TGTGCCAGCAGCTTCAACAGGGGGAATAGGAGACTAGCGGGGGCCTACTACACAGATACGCAGTATTTT. Using reference TRBV5-4 and TRBJ2-3 for the parts outside the CDR3, the full variable domain is ETGVTQSPTHLIKTRGQQVTLRCSSQSGHNTVSWYQQALGQGPQFIFQYYREEENGRGNFPPRFSGLQFPNYSSELNVNALELDDSALYLCASSFNRGNRRLAGAYYTDTQYFGPGTRLTVL.